Listed below are T cell receptor beta chains from one sample, sequenced in a study of T cell responses to AZD1222 COVID-19 vaccine. The table came from immunoSEQ multiplex PCR; TCRdb's copy has only in-frame clones and leaves some out. The sample holds over 150,000 clones, over 75% seen once. The sample was peripheral blood, taken on day 0 of AZD1222 vaccination. These receptors came from an adult in good health. The CDR3 runs from the conserved cysteine through the conserved F or W. A D gene is named only where the DNA matches it firmly. Not all rows give a size; the values are once, few, many and, for expanded clones, a class.

.	TRBD2	TRBV6-5	TRBJ2-7	TGTGCCAGCAGGGGGCTAGCGGCTTCGTCCTACGAGCAGTACTTC	CASRGLAASSYEQYF
.	.	TRBV29-1	TRBJ2-7	TGCAGCGTAGCGGACGGGGGCTACGAGCAGTACTTC	CSVADGGYEQYF
.	.	TRBV7-2	TRBJ1-2	TGTGCCAGCAGCTTATCCTCGGATCCGGGTATGGGTGGCTACACCTTC	CASSLSSDPGMGGYTF
.	.	TRBV9	TRBJ2-3	TGTGCCAGCAGCGTAGAAAGCTTTGCAGATACGCAGTATTTT	CASSVESFADTQYF
.	.	TRBV2	TRBJ1-5	TGTGCCAGTGGGGGGGGGCTCGACAGGTTTTCTGGTCAGCCCCAGCATTTT	CASGGGLDRFSGQPQHF
many	TRBD2	TRBV6-5	TRBJ2-3	TGTGCCAGCAGCGGGACTAGCGGGGGGGCAGATACGCAGTATTTT	CASSGTSGGADTQYF
.	.	TRBV12-3/TRBV12-4	TRBJ2-7	TGTGCCAGCAGTTTCTCAGGGAACTACGAGCAGTACTTC	CASSFSGNYEQYF
.	.	TRBV5-1	TRBJ2-4	TGCGCCAGCAGCTTGGGGGGGGCGCAGGACATTCAGTACTTC	CASSLGGAQDIQYF
.	.	TRBV19	TRBJ1-2	TGTGCCAGTAGTATAATAGTGGCTGACTATGGCTACACCTTC	CASSIIVADYGYTF
.	TRBD2	TRBV6-2/TRBV6-3	TRBJ2-3	TGTGCCAGCAGCCCTCCCTTTGGCCGGGCTAGCGGGGGGGGAGATACGCAGTATTTT	CASSPPFGRASGGGDTQYF
few	.	TRBV27	TRBJ2-2	TGTGCCAGCAGTATTATATCGGGCTCCCGGGACACCGGGGAGCTGTTTTTT	CASSIISGSRDTGELFF
.	.	TRBV6-2/TRBV6-3	TRBJ1-1	TGTGCCAGCAGTTTAAGCAGGGGTACCACTGAAGCTTTCTTT	CASSLSRGTTEAFF
.	TRBD1	TRBV6-6	TRBJ1-2	TGTGCCAGCAGTTCCGGGACAGGGCCGTATGGCTACACCTTC	CASSSGTGPYGYTF
.	TRBD2	TRBV18	TRBJ2-3	TGTGCCAGCTCACCGGGACTAGCGGGCACAGATACGCAGTATTTT	CASSPGLAGTDTQYF
.	TRBD1	TRBV5-4	TRBJ2-7	TGTGCCAGCAGCTCTAAGACAGGGGCCTACGAGCAGTACTTC	CASSSKTGAYEQYF
.	.	TRBV7-9	TRBJ1-2	TGTGCCAGCCAAGGGGATTCGGCCTATGGCTACACCTTC	CASQGDSAYGYTF
.	TRBD1	TRBV6-1	TRBJ1-2	TGTGCCAGCAGTGCATTCTCCGGGACAGGGGTTGATGGCTACACCTTC	CASSAFSGTGVDGYTF
once	.	TRBV9	TRBJ2-7	TGTGCCAGCAGCGTAGATCCAGCGGTCGAGCAGTACTTC	CASSVDPAVEQYF
.	TRBD2	TRBV5-6	TRBJ2-3	TGTGCCAGCAGCTTGGGGCCTAGCGGGGGCCCAGATACGCAGTATTTT	CASSLGPSGGPDTQYF
.	.	TRBV3-1/TRBV3-2	TRBJ2-1	TGTGCCAGCAGCCAACCGGGCGAGGACAATGAGCAGTTCTTC	CASSQPGEDNEQFF
.	.	TRBV11-2	TRBJ2-1	TGTGCCAGCAGCTTAGGGGCCGGGGCGGTAAGCTCCTACAATGAGCAGTTCTTC	CASSLGAGAVSSYNEQFF
.	.	TRBV5-5	TRBJ1-2	TGTGCCAGCAGCTCCCGGGCTGGAAACTATGGCTACACCTTC	CASSSRAGNYGYTF
.	.	TRBV11-2	TRBJ2-2	TGTGCCAGCAGCTTAAATGACAGGCCTCTCGGGGAGCTGTTTTTT	CASSLNDRPLGELFF
.	.	TRBV6-5	TRBJ1-4	TGTGCCAGCAGTTATAGGGGGGCGGCCCTTGAAAAACTGTTTTTT	CASSYRGAALEKLFF
.	TRBD1	TRBV9	TRBJ2-2	TGTGCCAGCAGCGTTGGGACAGTCAACACCGGGGAGCTGTTTTTT	CASSVGTVNTGELFF
.	TRBD1	TRBV18	TRBJ1-3	TGTGCCAGCTCACCAGACAGGGGCCCTGGAAACACCATATATTTT	CASSPDRGPGNTIYF
.	.	TRBV6-2/TRBV6-3	TRBJ2-7	TGTGCCAGCAGTTACGTGCAGAGTAGATACGAGCAGTACTTC	CASSYVQSRYEQYF
.	.	TRBV19	TRBJ2-7	TGTGCCAGTAGTTCCACCAGAGGACGGGCCTACGAGCAGTACTTC	CASSSTRGRAYEQYF
.	TRBD1	TRBV18	TRBJ1-2	TGTGCCAGCTCACCCCAGCAGGGGGCCGTGAACTATGGCTACACCTTC	CASSPQQGAVNYGYTF
.	.	TRBV12-3/TRBV12-4	TRBJ1-1	TGTGCCAGCAGCGAAGGGACTGAAGCTTTCTTT	CASSEGTEAFF
.	TRBD1	TRBV7-9	TRBJ1-2	TGTGCCAGCAGCGCAGGGGGCGCGGGCTATGGCTACACCTTC	CASSAGGAGYGYTF
.	.	TRBV19	TRBJ1-5	TGTGCCAGTACCGGACGGGGCAATCAGCCCCAGCATTTT	CASTGRGNQPQHF
few	.	TRBV6-2/TRBV6-3	TRBJ2-5	TGTGCCAGCAGCCCGACAGAAGAGACCCAGTACTTC	CASSPTEETQYF
.	.	TRBV4-2	TRBJ1-5	TGTGCCAGCAGCACACAGACGACTGGCAATCAGCCCCAGCATTTT	CASSTQTTGNQPQHF
.	.	TRBV5-8	TRBJ1-6	TGTGCCAGCAGCCCCAAATATAATTCACCCCTCCACTTT	CASSPKYNSPLHF
few	TRBD1	TRBV19	TRBJ1-3	TGTGCCAGTAGAGGGACAGGACCCTCTGGAAACACCATATATTTT	CASRGTGPSGNTIYF
.	TRBD1	TRBV9	TRBJ1-4	TGTGCCAGCAGCAGTGGGACAGGGGGTGAAAAACTGTTTTTT	CASSSGTGGEKLFF
.	.	TRBV3-1/TRBV3-2	TRBJ2-3	TGTGCCAGCAGCCAAGGCATTGGAGATACGCAGTATTTT	CASSQGIGDTQYF